The entry below gives a single T cell receptor (beta chain) sequence along with its context. Its target antigen remains unknown. No much larger clone exists at a distance of one base, and base qualities are not known. This specimen belongs to a study of PD-1 blockade in classical Hodgkin lymphoma (dated by TCRdb to the early 2020s). Background for the entire study: Nivolumab dosing was 3 mg/kg intravenously every 2 weeks, continuing until either disease progression or unacceptable toxicity. A peripheral blood immune signature of response to PD-1 blockade in classical Hodgkin lymphoma was defined using TCR beta sequencing and CyTOF. Study-wide findings and limitations: Baseline TCR diversity was reported to be lower in newly diagnosed patients than in healthy donors, and even lower in relapsed/refractory patients. By C4D1, a significant rise was seen in CD4+ TCR diversity but not in CD8+ TCR diversity (p=0.0027 vs p=0.16), and the rise was most apparent among complete responders (p=0.02). Lower diversity was observed in patients in whom nivolumab was started less than 1 year after ASCT, and these patients were excluded from later analyses so that confounding by immune reconstitution would be avoided. Among trial patients, those achieving complete response had baseline diversity similar to that of newly diagnosed patients, while diversity was significantly lower in partial responders and progressors. Only a single clinical trial cohort was studied, and what caused the repertoire differences, possibly disease activity or prior therapy, remained undefined.

The time point label, as the study defines it: cycle 1 day 1 (C1D1), immediately before nivolumab initiation. Every trial patient had relapsed after autologous stem cell transplantation, and cohorts A, B and C differed in prior brentuximab vedotin exposure. The trial cohort included around 56 patients with relapsed/refractory classical Hodgkin lymphoma, and each patient had a best overall response of complete response, partial response or progressive disease. Single-agent nivolumab was administered to trial patients in the multi-cohort phase II CheckMate 205 trial. Best overall response was determined by an independent review committee according to the 2007 International Working Group response criteria. Trial PBMCs were collected immediately before nivolumab initiation (C1D1) and during therapy at cycle 2 day 1 and cycle 4 day 1. Peripheral blood was collected in 8 mL Vacutainer Cell Preparation Tubes, from which PBMCs were isolated by centrifugation and then cryopreserved.

V loses 0 bases at its end and J loses 8 bases; junction bases beyond the gene matches: 17. As encoded in the germline V gene, CDR1 is SGDLS while CDR2 is YYNGEE. The CDR3 spans 19 residues, from the cysteine through the phenylalanine. Only the CDR3 portion is preserved as DNA: 57 bases, with reading frame beginning at the first base. Genomic DNA was isolated using the Qiagen DNeasy kit from unsorted PBMCs as well as from negatively selected CD4+ and CD8+ fractions. TCR beta CDR3 regions were subjected to amplification by immunoSEQ multiplex PCR with primers that anneal to V and J segments. A synthetic immune receptor repertoire was used to minimize amplification bias, and remaining bias was computationally removed after sequencing. Regarding the original processing steps: Custom Python scripts were used to quantify repertoire diversity as the Shannon entropy index. Unsorted, CD4+ and CD8+ repertoires were examined separately, except in combined analyses, for which CD4+ and CD8+ sequences were merged in silico. A clone counted as expanded when the clone's frequency after treatment rose at least 2-fold relative to C1D1, and clones undetected at baseline were given a pseudocount of 0.5. Clones with 0 or 1 copy at C1D1 were defined as singleton clones, while clones with 2 or more copies were defined as non-singleton clones. Clones expanded in unsorted samples were annotated as CD4+, CD8+ or unknown by matching protein sequences in sorted samples from the same patient. Wilcoxon tests were applied to paired samples to test diversity changes from C1D1 to C4D1. TCRdb took over this immuneACCESS table, retaining in-frame rearrangements with V and J assigned. Such tables are incomplete; in checked studies, under half of the missing clones stem from an unresolved V gene, and the remainder is unexplained. D and trimming were read from the DNA, whereas the V and J calls and clone size are those reported in that table. This sample comprises about 21,000 clones, roughly two thirds of them detected only once. The ten largest clonotypes hold approximately 5.8% of the sample.

Source: peripheral blood mononuclear cells (PBMCs), taken at baseline. The chain links TRBV9 with TRBJ2-1; 10 junctional bases match TRBD2. The sequence was obtained from a human donor with classical Hodgkin lymphoma. CDR3 loop: CASSVGGGLAVARVDEQFF. The DNA reads as follows: TGTGCCAGCAGCGTAGGGGGAGGACTAGCGGTTGCGCGGGTGGATGAGCAGTTCTTC.